This T cell receptor beta chain was observed in a study of blood T cell repertoires in COVID-19. Overall study context: Samples came from the United States, Italy and Spain, spanning acute and convalescent COVID-19. The cDNA or gDNA used as material had been derived from T cells, B-cell-depleted T cells, or PBMCs.

V gave up 4 bases and J gave up 1 base, with 11 bases separating them. CDR3 size: 15 residues. In germline, CDR1 is SGHRS, CDR2 YFSETQ. Profiled with immunoSEQ multiplex PCR; TCRdb holds only in-frame clones, not every one. This table has 310,000 or so clones, about nine tenths appearing once. The V and J genes are TRBV5-1 and TRBJ2-2; D might be TRBD1 (6 bases). The specimen was peripheral blood. This TCR derives from a woman in her fifties or sixties who had recovered from COVID-19. CDR3 sequence (DNA): TGCGCCAGCAGCCTCCAGGACAGGAACACCGGGGAGCTGTTTTTT. It specifies CASSLQDRNTGELFF.